This TCR beta chain was found in a study of blood T cell repertoires in COVID-19. Study context: The samples span acute and convalescent COVID-19 from the United States, Italy and Spain.

Under the authors' procedure: Nucleated cell number was recorded as an estimate derived from reference gene primer amplification. The assay was immunoSEQ multiplex PCR, and TCRdb's table has in-frame clones only and misses some. The V and J calls and clone size were taken over from that table, and D and trimming were inferred from the DNA. The data show fewer than 150,000 clones, about 80% seen once. The CDR3 covers 19 residues. V shed 1 base and J 4 bases; nucleotides not matched to a gene: 17. From germline, CDR1 is SEHNR and CDR2 FQNEAQ (reference sequence). The chain has TRBV7-9 and TRBJ1-2, with 8 bases identical to TRBD1. This TCR derives from a woman older than 75 in a cohort sampled during active or convalescent COVID-19. The specimen sequenced was peripheral blood. This CDR3 is CASSLGLKRTGIVGYGYTF. CDR3 coding DNA: TGTGCCAGCAGCTTAGGGCTAAAACGGACAGGGATTGTCGGCTATGGCTACACCTTC.